This T cell receptor (beta chain) was profiled in a study of post-analysis software for immune sequencing data. Whole-study findings and limits: Roughly 5 TRBV segments, including TRBV5-6, TRBV5-1 and TRBV20-1, were more frequent in patients than controls. Controls significantly exceeded multiple sclerosis patients in normalized Chao1 diversity.

Note on this clonotype: What it binds is not known.

This CDR3 contains 15 residues. The J segment lost 7 bases and the V segment lost 1 base, leaving 4 bases of the junction unmatched. The germline gives CDR1 SGHRS, CDR2 YFSETQ. Libraries were made from TCR beta cDNA, and they carried unique molecular identifiers. In TCRdb, the PCR reads were re-called with MiXCR into one record per CDR3 protein. This table holds about 770,000 distinct CDR3 sequences, 35% to 55% found once. Sequenced material: blood. This rearrangement joins TRBV5-1 to TRBJ1-6; 8 bases fit TRBD1. This receptor was obtained from a girl aged 10-17 years with multiple sclerosis. CDR3 in DNA: TGCGCCAGCAGCTTGATGACAGGGGACAATTCACCCCTCCACTTT. Protein sequence: CASSLMTGDNSPLHF.